This T cell receptor beta chain is drawn from a study of blood T cells in healthy people across ages. Across the whole study: Template switching recovered approximately one barcoded beta molecule for every two T cells.

For every donor, a draw yielded about 10 milliliters of peripheral blood. Germline V gives CDR1 MNHEY, CDR2 SVGAGI. V lost 3 bases, J lost 13 bases, and 6 bases lay in between. The CDR3 runs 9 residues. PCR was performed a second time for about 7 to 12 cycles using a sample-barcoded 5' primer and a J-beta primer mix. TCRdb independently ran MiXCR on the 5' RACE reads; one entry per CDR3 protein. The sample consists of over 1,500,000 distinct CDR3 sequences, roughly 52% of them appearing once. The TCR was taken from a middle-aged woman in good health. Source material: blood. V gene TRBV6-5 combines with J gene TRBJ2-5; tentatively, D is TRBD1 (5 bases). The CDR3 sequence: CASSYRGYF. DNA of the CDR3: TGTGCCAGCAGTTATAGGGGGTACTTC.